This T cell receptor beta chain was retrieved from a study of OX40 agonist ivuxolimab in advanced cancers. About the study: Patients got intravenous ivuxolimab at 0.01 to 10 mg/kg every 2 weeks.

Study observations and caveats: Also showing low normalized T-cell clonal expansion were some of the nonresponders.

Exclusion of a patient followed from autoimmune disease history or systemic immunosuppression. Assay used: immunoSEQ multiplex PCR; TCRdb lists only in-frame clones, some missing. This repertoire shows 65,000 to 90,000 clones, 75% to 90% found once; its top ten account for about 0.53%. With respect to this clone: Its target is unknown.

Material: CD4+ or CD8+ T cells sorted from blood, obtained in a trial of the OX40 agonist ivuxolimab. The clonotype comes from an adult with an advanced solid tumor such as melanoma, head and neck, liver or kidney cancer.

The CDR3 protein is CASSEDGVNTEAFF. CDR3 sequence (DNA): TGTGCCAGCAGTGAAGACGGCGTGAACACTGAAGCTTTCTTT. The V call is TRBV2, the J call TRBJ1-1; D not resolved. V shed 1 base and J shed 0 bases, with 6 bases lying between them. This CDR3 spans 14 amino acids. Germline lookup yields CDR1 SNHLY and CDR2 FYNNEI.